This T cell receptor beta chain was captured in a study of blood T cell repertoires in COVID-19. Study as a whole: There were acute and convalescent COVID-19 samples, and they came from the United States, Italy and Spain.

This clone was seen more than once but under ten times. Per the study methods: Estimation of nucleated cell counts relied on the amplification of reference gene primers. Method: immunoSEQ multiplex PCR; TCRdb's copy keeps in-frame clones and lacks some. The D gene and trimming were derived from the DNA, and the V and J assignments and clone size from that table. The sample contains 110,000 to 150,000 clones, over 75% of which appear only once. The CDR3 is made up of 15 amino acids. Germline V CDR1 and CDR2: MNHEY, SMNVEV (reference sequence). Between the trimmed V and J ends, which lost 1 base and 4 bases, there was a span of 13 bases.

This clonotype originated in a human donor in a cohort sampled during active COVID-19. Sequencing was performed on peripheral blood. V and J are TRBV27 and TRBJ1-2; D call uncertain. The CDR3 here is CASSLLGGRGYGYTF. In nucleotides, the CDR3 is TGTGCCAGCAGTTTATTAGGTGGGCGGGGCTATGGCTACACCTTC.